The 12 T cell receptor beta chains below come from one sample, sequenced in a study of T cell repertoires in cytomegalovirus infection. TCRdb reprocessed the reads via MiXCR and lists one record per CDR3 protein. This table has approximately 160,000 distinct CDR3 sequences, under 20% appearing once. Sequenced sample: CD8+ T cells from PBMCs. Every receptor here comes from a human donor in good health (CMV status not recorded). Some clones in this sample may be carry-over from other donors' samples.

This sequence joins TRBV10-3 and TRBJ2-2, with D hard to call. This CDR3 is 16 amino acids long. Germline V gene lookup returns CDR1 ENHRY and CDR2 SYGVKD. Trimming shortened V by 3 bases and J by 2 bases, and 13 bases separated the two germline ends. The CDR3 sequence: CAISELRVFNTGELFF. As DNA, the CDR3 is TGTGCCATCAGTGAACTTAGGGTGTTCAACACCGGGGAGCTGTTTTTT.

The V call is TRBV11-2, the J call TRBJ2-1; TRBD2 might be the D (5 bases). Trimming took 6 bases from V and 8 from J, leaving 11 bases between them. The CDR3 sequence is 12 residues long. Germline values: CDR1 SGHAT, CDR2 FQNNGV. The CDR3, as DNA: TGTGCCAGCAGTAAGCACGGGGATGAGCAGTTCTTC. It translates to CASSKHGDEQFF.

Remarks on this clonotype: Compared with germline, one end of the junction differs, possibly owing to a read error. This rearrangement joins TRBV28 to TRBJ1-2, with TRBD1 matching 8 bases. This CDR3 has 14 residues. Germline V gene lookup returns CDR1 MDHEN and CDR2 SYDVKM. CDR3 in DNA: TGTGCCAGCAGTATATGGACAGGGTCCAATGGCTACACCTTC. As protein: CASSIWTGSNGYTF.

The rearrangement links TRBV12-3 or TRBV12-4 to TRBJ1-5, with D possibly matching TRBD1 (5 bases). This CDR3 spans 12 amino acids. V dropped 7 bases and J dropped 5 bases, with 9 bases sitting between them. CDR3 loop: CASTQGDQPQHF. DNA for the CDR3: TGTGCCAGCACCCAGGGAGATCAGCCCCAGCATTTT.

In nucleotides, the CDR3 is TGTGCCAGCAGGACGACACGGGTTTGGAGCAATCAGCCCCAGCATTTT. Residues: CASRTTRVWSNQPQHF. The chain carries TRBV6-2 or TRBV6-3 and TRBJ1-5; D is unresolved. The CDR3 consists of 16 residues. The germline CDR1 and CDR2 sequences are MNHEY and SVGEGT. Between the trimmed V and J ends, which lost 6 bases and 1 base, there was a span of 16 bases.

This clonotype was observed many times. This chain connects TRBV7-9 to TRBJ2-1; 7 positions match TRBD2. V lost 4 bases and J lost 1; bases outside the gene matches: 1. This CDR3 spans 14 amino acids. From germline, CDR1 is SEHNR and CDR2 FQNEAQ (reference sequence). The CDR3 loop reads CASSSSGSYNEQFF. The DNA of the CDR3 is TGTGCCAGCAGCTCTAGCGGATCCTACAATGAGCAGTTCTTC. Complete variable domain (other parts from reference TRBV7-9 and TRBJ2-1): DTGVSQNPRHKITKRGQNVTFRCDPISEHNRLYWYRQTLGQGPEFLTYFQNEAQLEKSRLLSDRFSAERPKGSFSTLEIQRTEQGDSAMYLCASSSSGSYNEQFFGPGTRLTVL.

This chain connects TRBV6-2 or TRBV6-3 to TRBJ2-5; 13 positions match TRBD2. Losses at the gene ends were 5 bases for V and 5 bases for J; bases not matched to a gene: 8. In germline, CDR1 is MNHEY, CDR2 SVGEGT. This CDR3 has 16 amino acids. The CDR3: CASSPGLAGLGETQYF. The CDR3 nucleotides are TGTGCCAGCAGTCCGGGACTAGCGGGGCTTGGGGAGACCCAGTACTTC.

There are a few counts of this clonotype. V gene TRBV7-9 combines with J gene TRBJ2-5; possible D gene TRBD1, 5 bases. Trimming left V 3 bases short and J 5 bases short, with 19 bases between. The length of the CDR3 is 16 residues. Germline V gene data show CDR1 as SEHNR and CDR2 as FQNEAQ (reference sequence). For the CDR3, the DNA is TGTGCCAGCAGCTTTACCGTCCGACAGATTCGGGAGACCCAGTACTTC. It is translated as CASSFTVRQIRETQYF.

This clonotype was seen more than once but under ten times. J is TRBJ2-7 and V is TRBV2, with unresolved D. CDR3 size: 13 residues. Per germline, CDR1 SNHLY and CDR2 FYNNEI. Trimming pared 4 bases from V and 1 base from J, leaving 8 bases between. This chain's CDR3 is CASSVYSSYEQYF. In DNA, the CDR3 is TGTGCCAGCAGTGTGTATAGTTCCTACGAGCAGTACTTC.

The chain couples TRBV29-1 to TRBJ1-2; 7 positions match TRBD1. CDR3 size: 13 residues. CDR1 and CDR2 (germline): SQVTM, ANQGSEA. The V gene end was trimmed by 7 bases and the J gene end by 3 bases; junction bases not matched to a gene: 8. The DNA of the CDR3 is TGCAGCGCTCCGGACAGGATGGACTATGGCTACACCTTC. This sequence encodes CSAPDRMDYGYTF.

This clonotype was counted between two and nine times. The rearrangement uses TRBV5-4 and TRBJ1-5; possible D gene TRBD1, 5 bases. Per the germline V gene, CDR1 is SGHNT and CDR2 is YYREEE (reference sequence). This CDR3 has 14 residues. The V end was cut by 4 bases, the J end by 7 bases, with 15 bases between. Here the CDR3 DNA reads TGTGCCAGCAGCCGCGGGGGGGAAGGGCAGCCCCAGCATTTT. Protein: CASSRGGEGQPQHF.

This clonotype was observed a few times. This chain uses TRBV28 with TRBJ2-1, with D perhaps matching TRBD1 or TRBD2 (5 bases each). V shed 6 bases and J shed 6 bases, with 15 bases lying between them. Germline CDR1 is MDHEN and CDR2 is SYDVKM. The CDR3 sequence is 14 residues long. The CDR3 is CASSRAGTINEQFF. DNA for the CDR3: TGTGCCAGCAGCCGTGCAGGGACCATCAATGAGCAGTTCTTC.